This TCR beta chain emerged from a study of blood T cells in healthy people across ages. Looked up from germline, CDR1 is MDHEN and CDR2 is SYDVKM. The V and J ends lost 5 bases and 9 bases, in that order; junction bases with no gene match: 12. The CDR3 sequence is 16 residues long. PCR was performed a second time for about 7 to 12 cycles using a sample-barcoded 5' primer and a J-beta primer mix. TCRdb recomputed calls from the 5' RACE reads with MiXCR, one row per CDR3 protein. The sample lists roughly 860,000 distinct CDR3 sequences, approximately 67% occurring once. The donors, all healthy, were Caucasians living in Russia, aged about 6 to 90.

The rearrangement links TRBV28 to TRBJ2-7, with 14 nucleotides matching TRBD2. The specimen was blood. The clonotype comes from a man aged 25 to 40 in good health. The CDR3 loop is CASSGPGLAGVGRQYF. The DNA of the CDR3 is TGTGCCAGCAGTGGACCGGGACTAGCGGGGGTAGGTCGGCAGTACTTC.